The clone carrying this TCR beta chain appeared a few times. There were TCR beta CDR3 regions amplified from RNA transcripts. First-round RT-PCR targeting the TCR CDR3 was performed with the HTBI primer set. MiXCR, run by TCRdb on the multiplex PCR reads, gives a single entry per CDR3 protein. This sample has nearly 250,000 distinct CDR3 sequences, with roughly 17% found just once. The germline V gene encodes CDR1 WNHNN and CDR2 SYGVQD (reference sequence). The V end was cut by 2 bases, the J end by 5 bases, with 21 bases between. CDR3 length: 17 amino acids. These data originate in a study of T cells in Graves' hyperthyroidism and ophthalmopathy. Looking at the study overall: At the time of initial diagnosis and before any treatment, peripheral blood was collected.

This clonotype originated in a woman under 30 with Graves' ophthalmopathy. This chain uses TRBV10-1 with TRBJ2-5; possibly TRBD1 or TRBD2 for D (5 bases each). What was sequenced was blood. The CDR3 DNA is TGCGCCAGCAGTGAGGGTAGAGGGGCAGGGACCTCGGAGACCCAGTACTTC. The encoded protein is CASSEGRGAGTSETQYF.